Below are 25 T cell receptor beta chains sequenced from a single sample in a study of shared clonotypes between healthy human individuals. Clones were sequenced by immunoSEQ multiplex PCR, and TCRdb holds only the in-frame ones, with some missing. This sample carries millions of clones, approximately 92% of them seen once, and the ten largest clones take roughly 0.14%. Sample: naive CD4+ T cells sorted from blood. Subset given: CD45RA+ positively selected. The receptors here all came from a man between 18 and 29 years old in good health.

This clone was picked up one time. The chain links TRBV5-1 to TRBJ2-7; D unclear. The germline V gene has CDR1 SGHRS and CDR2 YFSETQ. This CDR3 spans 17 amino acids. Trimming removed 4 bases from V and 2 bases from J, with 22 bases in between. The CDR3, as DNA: TGCGCCAGCAGCCCGGTGCCATCCCTACTGGGGACCTACGAGCAGTACTTC. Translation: CASSPVPSLLGTYEQYF.

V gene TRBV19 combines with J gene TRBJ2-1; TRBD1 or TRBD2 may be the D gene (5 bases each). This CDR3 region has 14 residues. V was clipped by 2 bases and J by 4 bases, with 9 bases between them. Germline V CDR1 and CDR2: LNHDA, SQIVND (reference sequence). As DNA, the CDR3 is TGTGCCAGTAGTATATTAGGGGAGTACAATGAGCAGTTCTTC. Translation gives CASSILGEYNEQFF.

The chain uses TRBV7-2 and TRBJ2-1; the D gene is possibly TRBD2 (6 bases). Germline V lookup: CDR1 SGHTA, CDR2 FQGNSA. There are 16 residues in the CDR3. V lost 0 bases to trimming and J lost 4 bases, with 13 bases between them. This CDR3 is CASSLAAAGSYNEQFF. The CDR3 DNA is TGTGCCAGCAGCTTAGCGGCGGCGGGGTCTTACAATGAGCAGTTCTTC.

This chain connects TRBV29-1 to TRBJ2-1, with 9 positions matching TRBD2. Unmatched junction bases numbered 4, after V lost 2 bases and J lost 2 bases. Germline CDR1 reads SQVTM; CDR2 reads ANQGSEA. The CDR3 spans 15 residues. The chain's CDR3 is CSVELLAGAYNEQFF. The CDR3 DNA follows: TGCAGCGTTGAACTACTAGCGGGCGCCTACAATGAGCAGTTCTTC.

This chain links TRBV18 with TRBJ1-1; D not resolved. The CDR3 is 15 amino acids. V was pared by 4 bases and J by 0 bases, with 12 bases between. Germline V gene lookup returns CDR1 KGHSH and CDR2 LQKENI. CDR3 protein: CASSLLPKLNTEAFF. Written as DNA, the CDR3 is TGTGCCAGCTCACTTCTTCCGAAGTTGAACACTGAAGCTTTCTTT.

As DNA, the CDR3 is TGTGCCAGCAGCCACTGGGACCGGAACTATGGCTACACCTTC. It codes for CASSHWDRNYGYTF. The rearrangement joins TRBV5-6 to TRBJ1-2, with D possibly being TRBD1 (5 bases). Trimming pared 4 bases from V and 2 bases from J, leaving 12 bases between. This CDR3 spans 14 amino acids. CDR1 is SGHDT and CDR2 is YYEEEE in the germline V gene.

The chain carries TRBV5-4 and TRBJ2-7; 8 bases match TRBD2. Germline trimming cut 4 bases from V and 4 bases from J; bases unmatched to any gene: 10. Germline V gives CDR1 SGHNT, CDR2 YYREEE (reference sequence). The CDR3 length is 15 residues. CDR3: CASSQEAGGSYEQYF. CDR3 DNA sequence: TGTGCCAGCAGCCAAGAGGCGGGGGGATCTTACGAGCAGTACTTC.

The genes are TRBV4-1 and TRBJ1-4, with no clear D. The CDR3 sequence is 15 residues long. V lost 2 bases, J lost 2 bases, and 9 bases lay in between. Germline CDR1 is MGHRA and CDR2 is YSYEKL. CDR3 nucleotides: TGCGCCAGCAGCCAAAAGAGAGGGACTAATGAAAAACTGTTTTTT. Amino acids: CASSQKRGTNEKLFF.

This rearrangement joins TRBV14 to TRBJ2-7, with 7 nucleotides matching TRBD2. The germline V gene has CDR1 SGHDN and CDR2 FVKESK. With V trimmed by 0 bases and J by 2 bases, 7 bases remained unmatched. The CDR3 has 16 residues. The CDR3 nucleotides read TGTGCCAGCAGCCAAGATCTGCTAGCGGTGCCCTACGAGCAGTACTTC. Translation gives CASSQDLLAVPYEQYF.

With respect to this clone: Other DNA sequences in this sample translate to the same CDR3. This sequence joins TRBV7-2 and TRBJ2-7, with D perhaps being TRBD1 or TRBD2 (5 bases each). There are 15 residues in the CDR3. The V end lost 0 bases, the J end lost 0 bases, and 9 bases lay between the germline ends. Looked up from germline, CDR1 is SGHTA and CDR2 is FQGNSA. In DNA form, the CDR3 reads TGTGCCAGCAGCTTAGCCGGGACGGCCTCCTACGAGCAGTACTTC. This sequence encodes CASSLAGTASYEQYF.

In nucleotides, the CDR3 is TGTGCCAGCAGTGCGGACAGTATTAACACCGGGGAGCTGTTTTTT. It translates to CASSADSINTGELFF. The rearrangement uses TRBV2 and TRBJ2-2; possible D gene TRBD1, 6 bases. The CDR3 contains 15 residues. Per the germline V gene, CDR1 is SNHLY and CDR2 is FYNNEI. With 4 bases removed from V and 2 bases from J, the gap between germline ends came to 11 bases. Filled out from reference TRBV2 and TRBJ2-2, the complete variable domain reads EPEVTQTPSHQVTQMGQEVILRCVPISNHLYFYWYRQILGQKVEFLVSFYNNEISEKSEIFDDQFSVERPDGSNFTLKIRSTKLEDSAMYFCASSADSINTGELFFGEGSRLTVL.

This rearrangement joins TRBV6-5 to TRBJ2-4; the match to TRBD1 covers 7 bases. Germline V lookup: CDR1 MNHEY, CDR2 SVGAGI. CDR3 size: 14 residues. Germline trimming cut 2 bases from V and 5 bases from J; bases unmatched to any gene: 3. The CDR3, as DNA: TGTGCCAGCAGTTACAGGGGGCCGGAAAACATTCAGTACTTC. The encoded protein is CASSYRGPENIQYF.

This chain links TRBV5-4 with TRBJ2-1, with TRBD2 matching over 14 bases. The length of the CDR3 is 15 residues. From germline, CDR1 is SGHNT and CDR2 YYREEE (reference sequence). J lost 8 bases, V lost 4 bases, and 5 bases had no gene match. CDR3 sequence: CASSPMGLAGDEQFF. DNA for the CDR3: TGTGCCAGCAGCCCCATGGGACTAGCGGGGGATGAGCAGTTCTTC. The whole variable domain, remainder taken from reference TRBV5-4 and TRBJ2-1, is ETGVTQSPTHLIKTRGQQVTLRCSSQSGHNTVSWYQQALGQGPQFIFQYYREEENGRGNFPPRFSGLQFPNYSSELNVNALELDDSALYLCASSPMGLAGDEQFFGPGTRLTVL.

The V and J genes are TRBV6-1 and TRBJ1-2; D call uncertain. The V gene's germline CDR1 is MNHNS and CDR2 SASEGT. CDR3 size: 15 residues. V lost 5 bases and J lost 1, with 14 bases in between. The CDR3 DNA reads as TGTGCCAGCAGTTCAACAGTATACAATAACTATGGCTACACCTTC. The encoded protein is CASSSTVYNNYGYTF.

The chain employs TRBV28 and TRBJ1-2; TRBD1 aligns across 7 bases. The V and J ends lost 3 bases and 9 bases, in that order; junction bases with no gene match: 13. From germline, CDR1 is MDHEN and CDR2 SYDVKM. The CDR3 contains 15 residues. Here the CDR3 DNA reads TGTGCCAGCAGTTTCGGGACAGCAGTTGCGGATCGCTACACCTTC. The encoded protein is CASSFGTAVADRYTF.

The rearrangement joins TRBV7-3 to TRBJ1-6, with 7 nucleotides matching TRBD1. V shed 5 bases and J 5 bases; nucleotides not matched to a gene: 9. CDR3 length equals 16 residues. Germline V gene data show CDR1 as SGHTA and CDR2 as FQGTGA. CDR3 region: CASSLEGAGNNSPLHF. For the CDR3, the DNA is TGTGCCAGCAGCCTTGAGGGGGCTGGGAATAATTCACCCCTCCACTTT.

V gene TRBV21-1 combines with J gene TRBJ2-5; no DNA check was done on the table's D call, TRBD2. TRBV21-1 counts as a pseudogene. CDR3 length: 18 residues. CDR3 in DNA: TGTGCCAGCAGCAAAGATCAGCGGTTGACTAGACTACAAGAGACCCAGTACTTC. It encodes CASSKDQRLTRLQETQYF.

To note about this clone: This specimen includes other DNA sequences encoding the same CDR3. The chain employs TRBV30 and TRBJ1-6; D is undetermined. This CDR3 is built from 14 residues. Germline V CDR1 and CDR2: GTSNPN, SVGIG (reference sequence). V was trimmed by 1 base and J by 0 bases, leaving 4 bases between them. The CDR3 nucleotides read TGTGCCTGGAGTGCGAGCTCCTATAATTCACCCCTCCACTTT. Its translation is CAWSASSYNSPLHF.

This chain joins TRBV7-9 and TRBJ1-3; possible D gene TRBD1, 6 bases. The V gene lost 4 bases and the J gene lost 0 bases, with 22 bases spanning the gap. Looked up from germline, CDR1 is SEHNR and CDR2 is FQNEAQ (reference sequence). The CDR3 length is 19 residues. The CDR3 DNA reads TGTGCCAGCAGCTCAAGACAGGACCTCTCCCTGCTCTCTGGAAACACCATATATTTT. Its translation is CASSSRQDLSLLSGNTIYF.

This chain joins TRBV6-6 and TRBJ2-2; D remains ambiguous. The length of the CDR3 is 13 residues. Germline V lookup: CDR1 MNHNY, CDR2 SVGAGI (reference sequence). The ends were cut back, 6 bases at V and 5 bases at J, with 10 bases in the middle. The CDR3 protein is CASREGLTGELFF. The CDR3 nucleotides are TGTGCCAGCAGGGAAGGGTTAACCGGGGAGCTGTTTTTT.

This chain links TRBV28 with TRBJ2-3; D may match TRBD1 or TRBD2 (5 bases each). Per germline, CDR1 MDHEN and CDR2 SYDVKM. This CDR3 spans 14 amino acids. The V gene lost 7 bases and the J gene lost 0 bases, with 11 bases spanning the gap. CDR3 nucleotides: TGTGCCAGCAAAACGGGGCCTAGCACAGATACGCAGTATTTT. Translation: CASKTGPSTDTQYF.

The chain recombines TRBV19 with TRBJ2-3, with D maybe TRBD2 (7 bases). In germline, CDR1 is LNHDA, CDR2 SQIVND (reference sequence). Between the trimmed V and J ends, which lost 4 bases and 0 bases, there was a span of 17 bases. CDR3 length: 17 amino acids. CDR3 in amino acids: CASSTKRGGFSTDTQYF. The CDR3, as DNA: TGTGCCAGTAGTACCAAAAGGGGGGGATTTAGCACAGATACGCAGTATTTT. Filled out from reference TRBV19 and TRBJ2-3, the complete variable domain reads DGGITQSPKYLFRKEGQNVTLSCEQNLNHDAMYWYRQDPGQGLRLIYYSQIVNDFQKGDIAEGYSVSREKKESFPLTVTSAQKNPTAFYLCASSTKRGGFSTDTQYFGPGTRLTVL.

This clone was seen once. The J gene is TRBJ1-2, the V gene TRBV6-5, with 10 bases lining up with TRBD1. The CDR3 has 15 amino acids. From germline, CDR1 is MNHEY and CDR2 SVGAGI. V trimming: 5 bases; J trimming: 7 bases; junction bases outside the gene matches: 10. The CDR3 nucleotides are TGTGCCAGCAGTCAGACGGGACAGGGGTTGGCTGGCTACACCTTC. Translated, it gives CASSQTGQGLAGYTF.

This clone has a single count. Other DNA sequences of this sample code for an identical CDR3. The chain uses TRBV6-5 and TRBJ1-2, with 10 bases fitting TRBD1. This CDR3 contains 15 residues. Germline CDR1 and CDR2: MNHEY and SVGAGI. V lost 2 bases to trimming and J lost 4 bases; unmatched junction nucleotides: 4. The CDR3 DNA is TGTGCCAGCAGTTACCGGGACAGGGGAGGCTATGGCTACACCTTC. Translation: CASSYRDRGGYGYTF.

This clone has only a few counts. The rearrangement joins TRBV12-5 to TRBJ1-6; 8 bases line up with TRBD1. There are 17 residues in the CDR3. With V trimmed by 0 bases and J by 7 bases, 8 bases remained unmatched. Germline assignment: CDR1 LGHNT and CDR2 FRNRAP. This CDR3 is CASGLVLGRQGNSPLHF. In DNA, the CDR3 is TGTGCTAGTGGTTTGGTACTTGGGCGACAGGGGAATTCACCCCTCCACTTT.